These T cell receptor beta chains were read from a single sample in a study of shared clonotypes between healthy human individuals. Sequenced by immunoSEQ multiplex PCR; TCRdb stores in-frame clones only, minus some. The sample records millions of clones, roughly 96% being singletons. The sequenced sample consisted of naive CD4+ T cells sorted from blood. The receptors originated from a man aged 18 to 35 in good health. Each CDR3 is given with its conserved first and last residue. Fields, in order: D gene, clone size, J gene, V gene, CDR3 protein. A D gene is named only where the DNA matches it firmly. Size tells how often a clone was seen (once, few, many) or the class of an expanded clone, and some rows leave it out.

d_call: TRBD2
clone_size: -
j_call: TRBJ2-3
v_call: TRBV30
cdr3_aa: CACIGLADTDTQYF

d_call: TRBD2
clone_size: -
j_call: TRBJ2-3
v_call: TRBV7-9
cdr3_aa: CASSPTSGGTDTQYF

d_call: TRBD2
clone_size: once
j_call: TRBJ2-2
v_call: TRBV6-5
cdr3_aa: CASSYSAGTNTGELFF

d_call: -
clone_size: -
j_call: TRBJ2-3
v_call: TRBV27
cdr3_aa: CASKTGADTQYF

d_call: -
clone_size: -
j_call: TRBJ2-5
v_call: TRBV5-1
cdr3_aa: CASSYTEGETQYF

d_call: TRBD2
clone_size: -
j_call: TRBJ2-5
v_call: TRBV9
cdr3_aa: CASSARTSVQETQYF

d_call: -
clone_size: -
j_call: TRBJ2-7
v_call: TRBV6-6
cdr3_aa: CASSWSLDYEQYF

d_call: -
clone_size: -
j_call: TRBJ1-2
v_call: TRBV5-1
cdr3_aa: CASSLDPVYGYTF

d_call: TRBD1
clone_size: -
j_call: TRBJ1-2
v_call: TRBV5-1
cdr3_aa: CASSFDDRAFYGYTF

d_call: -
clone_size: -
j_call: TRBJ2-3
v_call: TRBV7-9
cdr3_aa: CASSSDRGYTDTQYF

d_call: TRBD2
clone_size: -
j_call: TRBJ2-3
v_call: TRBV5-5
cdr3_aa: CASSLAAGGVFDTQYF

d_call: -
clone_size: -
j_call: TRBJ1-5
v_call: TRBV6-1
cdr3_aa: CASTPRFNQPQHF

d_call: TRBD1
clone_size: -
j_call: TRBJ1-1
v_call: TRBV5-6
cdr3_aa: CASSTEDRANTEAFF

d_call: -
clone_size: -
j_call: TRBJ1-3
v_call: TRBV7-2
cdr3_aa: CASSLESYISGNTIYF

d_call: -
clone_size: -
j_call: TRBJ2-2
v_call: TRBV6-4
cdr3_aa: CASSDGQTGELFF

d_call: TRBD1
clone_size: -
j_call: TRBJ2-1
v_call: TRBV28
cdr3_aa: CASSLTGGTYNEQFF

d_call: -
clone_size: -
j_call: TRBJ1-1
v_call: TRBV28
cdr3_aa: CASSLEGTEAFF

d_call: TRBD2
clone_size: -
j_call: TRBJ2-2
v_call: TRBV11-2
cdr3_aa: CASSSWGLAGGNTGELFF

d_call: -
clone_size: -
j_call: TRBJ2-7
v_call: TRBV11-2
cdr3_aa: CASSLVLATHYEQYF

d_call: TRBD1
clone_size: -
j_call: TRBJ2-7
v_call: TRBV5-6
cdr3_aa: CASSYTGTGGYEQYF

d_call: -
clone_size: -
j_call: TRBJ2-2
v_call: TRBV30
cdr3_aa: CAWSVQAAVTGELFF

d_call: TRBD2
clone_size: -
j_call: TRBJ2-1
v_call: TRBV7-8
cdr3_aa: CASSLVGTSGNNEQFF

d_call: TRBD1
clone_size: -
j_call: TRBJ1-1
v_call: TRBV7-2
cdr3_aa: CASSPRQGWGTEAFF

d_call: -
clone_size: -
j_call: TRBJ1-2
v_call: TRBV5-6
cdr3_aa: CASSPRGVGNGYTF

d_call: -
clone_size: -
j_call: TRBJ1-1
v_call: TRBV6-1
cdr3_aa: CASSEGRQGITEAFF

d_call: TRBD1
clone_size: -
j_call: TRBJ2-2
v_call: TRBV7-7
cdr3_aa: CASSPGGNTGELFF

d_call: -
clone_size: -
j_call: TRBJ1-4
v_call: TRBV5-1
cdr3_aa: CASTPGYGNEKLFF

d_call: TRBD2
clone_size: -
j_call: TRBJ2-1
v_call: TRBV18
cdr3_aa: CASSATSAPGSSEQFF

d_call: TRBD2
clone_size: -
j_call: TRBJ2-7
v_call: TRBV6-6
cdr3_aa: CASSSGLAPYEQYF

d_call: -
clone_size: -
j_call: TRBJ1-2
v_call: TRBV10-3
cdr3_aa: CAISESTQGNYGYTF

d_call: TRBD1
clone_size: -
j_call: TRBJ2-7
v_call: TRBV10-3
cdr3_aa: CAIRDRAYEQYF

d_call: -
clone_size: -
j_call: TRBJ2-2
v_call: TRBV18
cdr3_aa: CASSPNRVQTGELFF

d_call: -
clone_size: -
j_call: TRBJ1-2
v_call: TRBV5-4
cdr3_aa: CASSLRTYGYTF

d_call: -
clone_size: -
j_call: TRBJ2-5
v_call: TRBV2
cdr3_aa: CASSEQGKTQYF

d_call: -
clone_size: -
j_call: TRBJ2-6
v_call: TRBV25-1
cdr3_aa: CASSESRSAGANVLTF

d_call: -
clone_size: -
j_call: TRBJ1-1
v_call: TRBV5-1
cdr3_aa: CASSLLQMNTEAFF

d_call: -
clone_size: -
j_call: TRBJ1-4
v_call: TRBV9
cdr3_aa: CASSVAWPATNEKLFF

d_call: TRBD2
clone_size: -
j_call: TRBJ2-1
v_call: TRBV7-2
cdr3_aa: CASSLAPGGYNEQFF

d_call: -
clone_size: -
j_call: TRBJ2-3
v_call: TRBV11-3
cdr3_aa: CASSLGASPGTDTQYF

d_call: -
clone_size: once
j_call: TRBJ2-6
v_call: TRBV10-3
cdr3_aa: CAITSDSSGANVLTF

d_call: TRBD2
clone_size: once
j_call: TRBJ2-1
v_call: TRBV5-1
cdr3_aa: CASSLEPGGFGEQFF

d_call: TRBD2
clone_size: -
j_call: TRBJ2-7
v_call: TRBV11-2
cdr3_aa: CASSTRLAVTYEQYF

d_call: -
clone_size: -
j_call: TRBJ2-7
v_call: TRBV6-1
cdr3_aa: CASSEQGIEQYF

d_call: -
clone_size: -
j_call: TRBJ1-1
v_call: TRBV28
cdr3_aa: CASSSPRQAEAFF

d_call: TRBD2
clone_size: once
j_call: TRBJ2-1
v_call: TRBV7-9
cdr3_aa: CASSLPAGDNEQFF

d_call: TRBD1
clone_size: -
j_call: TRBJ1-4
v_call: TRBV30
cdr3_aa: CAWSLRDRGFEKLFF

d_call: -
clone_size: -
j_call: TRBJ2-7
v_call: TRBV5-4
cdr3_aa: CASSLDGYEQYF

d_call: -
clone_size: -
j_call: TRBJ1-2
v_call: TRBV2
cdr3_aa: CASSETSGYTF

d_call: TRBD2
clone_size: -
j_call: TRBJ2-3
v_call: TRBV7-3
cdr3_aa: CASSSQASGADTQYF

d_call: TRBD1
clone_size: -
j_call: TRBJ2-7
v_call: TRBV28
cdr3_aa: CASGFRGQGILSSYEQYF

d_call: -
clone_size: -
j_call: TRBJ1-2
v_call: TRBV4-3
cdr3_aa: CASSRSPSGAWGYTF

d_call: -
clone_size: -
j_call: TRBJ2-3
v_call: TRBV5-1
cdr3_aa: CASSPTSTTDTQYF

d_call: TRBD2
clone_size: -
j_call: TRBJ2-2
v_call: TRBV9
cdr3_aa: CASSGLGGTGELFF

d_call: TRBD2
clone_size: -
j_call: TRBJ2-1
v_call: TRBV27
cdr3_aa: CASSTPTSGDQFF